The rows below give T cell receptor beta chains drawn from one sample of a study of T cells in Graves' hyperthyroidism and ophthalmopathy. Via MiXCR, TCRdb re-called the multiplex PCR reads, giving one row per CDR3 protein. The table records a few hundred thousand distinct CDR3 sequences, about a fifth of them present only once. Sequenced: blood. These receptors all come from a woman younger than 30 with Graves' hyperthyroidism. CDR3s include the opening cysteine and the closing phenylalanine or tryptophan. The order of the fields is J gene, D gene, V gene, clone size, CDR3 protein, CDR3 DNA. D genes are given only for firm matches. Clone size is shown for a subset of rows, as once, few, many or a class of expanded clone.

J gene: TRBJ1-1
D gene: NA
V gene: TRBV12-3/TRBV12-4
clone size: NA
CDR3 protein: CASSYRTGAEAFF
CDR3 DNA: TGTGCCAGCAGTTACAGGACGGGTGCTGAAGCTTTCTTT

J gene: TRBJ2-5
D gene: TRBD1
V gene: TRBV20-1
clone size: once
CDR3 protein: CSARGDRETQYF
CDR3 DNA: TGCAGTGCTAGAGGGGACAGGGAGACCCAGTACTTC

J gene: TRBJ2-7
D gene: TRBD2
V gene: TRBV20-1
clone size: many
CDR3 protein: CSASLAGLLEQYF
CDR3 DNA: TGCAGTGCTAGTTTAGCGGGCCTCTTGGAGCAGTACTTC

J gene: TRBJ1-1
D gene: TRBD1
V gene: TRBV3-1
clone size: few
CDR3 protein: CASSRDTRDRFHTEAFF
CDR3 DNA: TGTGCCAGCAGCCGCGATACCCGGGACAGATTTCACACTGAAGCTTTCTTT

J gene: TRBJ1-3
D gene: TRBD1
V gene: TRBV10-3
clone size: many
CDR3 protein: CAIRVKGTGTSGNTIYF
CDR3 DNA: TGTGCCATCAGAGTGAAGGGGACAGGGACGTCTGGAAACACCATATATTTT

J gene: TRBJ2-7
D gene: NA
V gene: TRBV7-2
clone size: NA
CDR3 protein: CASSFGTVYYEQYF
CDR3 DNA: TGTGCCAGCAGCTTCGGGACGGTATACTACGAGCAGTACTTC

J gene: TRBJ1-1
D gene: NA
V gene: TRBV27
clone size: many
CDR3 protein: CASSLAGDGTEAFF
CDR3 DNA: TGTGCCAGCAGTTTAGCCGGGGATGGCACTGAAGCTTTCTTT

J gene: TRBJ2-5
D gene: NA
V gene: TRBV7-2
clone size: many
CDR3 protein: CASSPKARETQYF
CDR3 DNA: TGTGCCAGCAGCCCCAAGGCCAGGGAGACCCAGTACTTC

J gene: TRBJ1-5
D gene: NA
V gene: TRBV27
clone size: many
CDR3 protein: CASSLSSSYNQPQHF
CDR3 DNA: TGTGCCAGCAGTTTATCATCTAGTTACAATCAGCCCCAGCATTTT

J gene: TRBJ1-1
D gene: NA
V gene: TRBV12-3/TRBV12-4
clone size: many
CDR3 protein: CASSLSRRGASAFF
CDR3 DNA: TGTGCCAGCAGTTTATCTCGCCGGGGGGCTTCAGCTTTCTTT

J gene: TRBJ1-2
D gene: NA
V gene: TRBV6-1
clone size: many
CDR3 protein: CASVQFTGSNGYTF
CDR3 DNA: TGTGCCAGCGTCCAGTTCACAGGGTCTAATGGCTACACCTTC

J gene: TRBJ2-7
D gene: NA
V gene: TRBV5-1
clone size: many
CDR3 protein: CASSLGPDSYEQYF
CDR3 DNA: TGCGCCAGCAGCTTGGGTCCGGACTCCTACGAGCAGTACTTC

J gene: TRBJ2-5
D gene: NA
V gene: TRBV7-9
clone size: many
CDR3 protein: CASSLPYQETQYF
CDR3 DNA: TGTGCCAGCAGCTTACCGTACCAAGAGACCCAGTACTTC

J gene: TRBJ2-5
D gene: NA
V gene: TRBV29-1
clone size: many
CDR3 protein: CSVAEDGEETQYF
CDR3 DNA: TGCAGCGTAGCAGAGGATGGGGAAGAGACCCAGTACTTC

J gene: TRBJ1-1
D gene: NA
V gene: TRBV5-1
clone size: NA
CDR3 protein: CASSRGAGNTEAFF
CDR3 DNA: TGCGCCAGCAGCCGGGGGGCCGGGAACACTGAAGCTTTCTTT

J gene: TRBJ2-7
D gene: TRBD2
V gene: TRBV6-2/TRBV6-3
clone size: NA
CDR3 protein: CASGRAGGPGEQYF
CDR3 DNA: TGTGCCAGTGGACGAGCGGGAGGGCCTGGTGAGCAGTACTTC

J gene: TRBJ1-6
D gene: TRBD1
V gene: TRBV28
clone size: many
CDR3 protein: CASSLYTGAAYNSPLHF
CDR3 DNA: TGTGCCAGCAGTTTATATACAGGGGCGGCCTATAATTCACCCCTCCACTTT

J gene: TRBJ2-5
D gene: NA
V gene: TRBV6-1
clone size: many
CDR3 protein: CASSAGKTQYF
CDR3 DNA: TGTGCCAGCAGTGCTGGGAAGACCCAGTACTTC

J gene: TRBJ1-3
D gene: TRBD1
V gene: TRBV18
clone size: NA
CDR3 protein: CASSPGQVSGNTIYF
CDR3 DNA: TGTGCCAGCTCACCTGGACAGGTCTCTGGAAACACCATATATTTT

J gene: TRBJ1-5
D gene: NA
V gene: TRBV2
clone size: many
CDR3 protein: CASSLTTFRYSNQPQHF
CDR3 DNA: TGTGCCAGCAGTCTTACCACGTTCCGATATAGCAATCAGCCCCAGCATTTT

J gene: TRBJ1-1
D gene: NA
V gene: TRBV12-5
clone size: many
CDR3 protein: CASGQGMNTEAFF
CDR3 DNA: TGTGCTAGTGGTCAGGGGATGAACACTGAAGCTTTCTTT

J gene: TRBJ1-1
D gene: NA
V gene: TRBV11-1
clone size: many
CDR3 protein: CASSLGGRGPNTEAFF
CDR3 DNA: TGTGCCAGCAGCTTAGGGGGACGCGGCCCGAACACTGAAGCTTTCTTT

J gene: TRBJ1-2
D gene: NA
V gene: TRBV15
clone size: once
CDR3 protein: CATSRAQGPNGYTF
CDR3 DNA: TGTGCCACCAGCAGGGCCCAGGGACCGAATGGCTACACCTTC

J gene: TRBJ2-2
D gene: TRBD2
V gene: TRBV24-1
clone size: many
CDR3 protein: CATSPSSGEYTGELFF
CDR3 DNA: TGTGCCACCAGTCCGTCAAGCGGGGAGTACACCGGGGAGCTGTTTTTT

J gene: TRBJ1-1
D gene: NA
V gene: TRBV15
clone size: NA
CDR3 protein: CATSRSKRGTPARAFF
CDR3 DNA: TGTGCCACCAGCAGATCTAAGCGCGGCACCCCCGCTCGGGCTTTCTTT

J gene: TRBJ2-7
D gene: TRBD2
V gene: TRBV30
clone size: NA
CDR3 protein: CAWSRPSGTYEQYF
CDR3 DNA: TGTGCCTGGAGTCGGCCTAGCGGGACCTACGAGCAGTACTTC

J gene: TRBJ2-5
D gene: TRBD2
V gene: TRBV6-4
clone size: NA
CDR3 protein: CASSETSGGETQYF
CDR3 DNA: TGTGCCAGCAGTGAGACTAGCGGGGGGGAGACCCAGTACTTC

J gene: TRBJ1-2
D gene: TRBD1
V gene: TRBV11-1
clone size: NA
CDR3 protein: CASSTIRDRGNYGYTF
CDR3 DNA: TGTGCCAGCAGCACAATCCGGGACAGGGGGAACTATGGCTACACCTTC

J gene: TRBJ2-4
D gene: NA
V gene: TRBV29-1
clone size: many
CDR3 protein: CSVSGGNIQYF
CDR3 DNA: TGCAGCGTCTCCGGGGGAAACATTCAGTACTTC

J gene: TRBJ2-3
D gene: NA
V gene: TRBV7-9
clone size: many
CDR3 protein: CASSASNWDTQYF
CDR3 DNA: TGTGCCAGCAGCGCATCAAACTGGGATACGCAGTATTTT

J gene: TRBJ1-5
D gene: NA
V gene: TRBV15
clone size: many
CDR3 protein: CATSRDLRAREPQHF
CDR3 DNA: TGTGCCACCAGCAGAGATCTCAGGGCCAGGGAACCCCAGCATTTT

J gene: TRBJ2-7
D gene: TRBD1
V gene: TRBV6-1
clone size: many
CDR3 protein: CASSNPGQGTYEQYF
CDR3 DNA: TGTGCCAGCAGTAATCCGGGACAGGGGACCTACGAGCAGTACTTC

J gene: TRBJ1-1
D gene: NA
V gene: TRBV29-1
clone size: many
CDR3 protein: CSVEKGMNTEAFF
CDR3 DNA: TGCAGCGTTGAAAAGGGTATGAACACTGAAGCTTTCTTT

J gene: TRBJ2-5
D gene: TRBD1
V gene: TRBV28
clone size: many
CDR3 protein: CASSTDRVTVQETQYF
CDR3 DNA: TGTGCCAGCAGCACCGACAGGGTAACGGTCCAAGAGACCCAGTACTTC

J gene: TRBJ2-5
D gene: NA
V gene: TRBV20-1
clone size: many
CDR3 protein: CSAERGATETQYF
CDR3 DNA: TGCAGTGCAGAAAGGGGGGCCACAGAGACCCAGTACTTC

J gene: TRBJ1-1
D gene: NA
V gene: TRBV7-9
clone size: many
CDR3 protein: CASSPRAAEAFF
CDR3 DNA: TGTGCCAGCAGCCCACGCGCAGCCGAAGCTTTCTTT

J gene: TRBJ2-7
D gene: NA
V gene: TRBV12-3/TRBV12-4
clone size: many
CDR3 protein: CASLFPGGNQYEQYF
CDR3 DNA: TGTGCCAGCCTTTTCCCTGGGGGAAACCAATACGAGCAGTACTTC

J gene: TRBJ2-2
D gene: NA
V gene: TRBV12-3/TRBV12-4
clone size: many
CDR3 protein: CACSLTDRGTGELFF
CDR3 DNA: TGTGCCTGCAGTTTAACGGACAGAGGCACCGGGGAGCTGTTTTTT

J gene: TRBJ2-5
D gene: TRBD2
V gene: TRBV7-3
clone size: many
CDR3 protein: CASSPGTREETQYF
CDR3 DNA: TGTGCCAGCAGCCCCGGGACTAGGGAAGAGACCCAGTACTTC

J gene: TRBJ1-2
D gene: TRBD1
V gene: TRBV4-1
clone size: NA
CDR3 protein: CASSRYQGGPNYGYTF
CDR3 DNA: TGCGCCAGCAGCCGTTATCAGGGGGGCCCTAACTATGGCTACACCTTC

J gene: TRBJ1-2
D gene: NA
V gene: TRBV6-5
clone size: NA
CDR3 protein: CASSYSCGGGGYTF
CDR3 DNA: TGTGCCAGCAGTTACTCCTGCGGGGGGGGTGGCTACACCTTC

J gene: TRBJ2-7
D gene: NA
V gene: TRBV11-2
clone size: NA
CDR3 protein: CASSERRGGFIEQYF
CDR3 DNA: TGTGCCAGCAGCGAGAGGCGCGGGGGCTTTATCGAGCAGTACTTC

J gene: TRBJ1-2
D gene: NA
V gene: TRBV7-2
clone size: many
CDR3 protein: CASSPAGAELYGYTF
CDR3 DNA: TGTGCCAGCAGCCCAGCGGGGGCAGAACTTTATGGCTACACCTTC

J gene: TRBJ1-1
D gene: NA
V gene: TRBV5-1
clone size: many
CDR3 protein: CASSLDDATSNTEAFF
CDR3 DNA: TGCGCCAGCAGCTTGGATGATGCCACTTCGAACACTGAAGCTTTCTTT

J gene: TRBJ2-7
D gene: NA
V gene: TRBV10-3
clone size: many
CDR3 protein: CAISDSDSYEQYF
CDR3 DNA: TGTGCCATCAGTGATTCAGACTCCTACGAGCAGTACTTC

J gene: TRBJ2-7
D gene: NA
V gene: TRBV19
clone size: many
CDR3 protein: CASSIGRDREQYF
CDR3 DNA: TGTGCCAGTAGTATTGGCAGGGACCGCGAGCAGTACTTC

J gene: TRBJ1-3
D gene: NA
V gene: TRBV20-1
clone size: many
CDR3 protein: CSAIHLSSGNTIYF
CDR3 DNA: TGCAGTGCTATACATTTATCCTCTGGAAACACCATATATTTT

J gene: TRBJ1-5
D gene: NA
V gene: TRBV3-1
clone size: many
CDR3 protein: CASSRAGDQPQHF
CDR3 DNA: TGTGCCAGCAGCCGGGCAGGGGACCAGCCCCAGCATTTT

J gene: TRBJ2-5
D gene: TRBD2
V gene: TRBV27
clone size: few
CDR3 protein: CASRGGDGTIGEMGETQYF
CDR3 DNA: TGTGCCAGCAGGGGAGGGGACGGAACGATCGGGGAAATGGGAGAGACCCAGTACTTC